These 25 T cell receptor beta chains share one sample of origin, sequenced in a study of CD8 T cells in ankylosing spondylitis. TCRdb re-derived calls from the 5' RACE reads in MiXCR, one entry per CDR3 protein. The sample holds about 250,000 distinct CDR3 sequences, 8% to 11% seen once. What was sequenced was blood, either unsorted or a sorted T cell fraction (not recorded which). The receptors originated from a male donor with ankylosing spondylitis or in good health (not recorded which).

This clonotype was seen many times. The chain combines TRBV4-2 with TRBJ2-3; D perhaps matches TRBD2 (7 bases). The CDR3 consists of 17 residues. Germline CDR1 reads LGHNA; CDR2 reads YNFKEQ. Trimming removed 3 bases at V and 0 bases at J, with 16 bases between. The CDR3 loop is CASSQQSRGLSTDTQYF. In nucleotides, the CDR3 is TGTGCCAGCAGCCAGCAATCGCGGGGGCTCAGCACAGATACGCAGTATTTT.

This clonotype came up many times. The chain joins TRBV21-1 to TRBJ2-5. TRBV21-1 is a pseudogene locus. The length of the CDR3 is 15 residues. The CDR3 bases are TGTGCCAGCACCCCAAAAAGGAGATATCAAGAGACCCAGTACTTC. Translation gives CASTPKRRYQETQYF.

This clonotype was detected many times. The chain carries TRBV11-2 and TRBJ2-1; 11 bases are shared with TRBD2. V was pared by 6 bases and J by 4 bases, with 5 bases of the junction left unmatched. In germline, CDR1 is SGHAT, CDR2 FQNNGV. The CDR3 is made up of 15 amino acids. CDR3 in amino acids: CASRPSGGTYNEQFF. The CDR3 region has the DNA TGTGCCAGCAGACCTAGCGGGGGGACATACAATGAGCAGTTCTTC. The variable domain in full, with the rest retrieved from reference TRBV11-2 and TRBJ2-1, is EAGVAQSPRYKIIEKRQSVAFWCNPISGHATLYWYQQILGQGPKLLIQFQNNGVVDDSQLPKDRFSAERLKGVDSTLKIQPAKLEDSAVYLCASRPSGGTYNEQFFGPGTRLTVL.

This clonotype was observed at least ten times. The V gene is TRBV6-5, the J gene TRBJ1-3, with D unresolved. The germline gives CDR1 MNHEY, CDR2 SVGAGI. The CDR3 totals 15 residues. Trimming removed 4 bases at V and 0 bases at J, with 10 bases between. The CDR3 DNA follows: TGTGCCAGCAGTTCGATGGTTAACTCTGGAAACACCATATATTTT. Its translation: CASSSMVNSGNTIYF.

This clonotype was observed a few times. The V and J genes are TRBV2 and TRBJ1-6; TRBD1 agrees at 8 bases. There are 18 residues in the CDR3. Germline CDR1 is SNHLY and CDR2 is FYNNEI. The J segment lost 5 bases and the V segment lost 5 bases, leaving 14 bases of the junction unmatched. The CDR3, as DNA: TGTGCCAGCAGTCTTACCGGGACAGGTGCTATTGATAATTCACCCCTCCACTTT. It translates to CASSLTGTGAIDNSPLHF.

In this sample, this clonotype turned up a few times. The chain employs TRBV20-1 and TRBJ1-6; the match to TRBD1 covers 10 bases. The CDR3 length is 15 residues. The germline CDR1 and CDR2 sequences are DFQATT and SNEGSKA (reference sequence). Trimming cost V 1 base and J 6 bases; bases outside gene matches: 3. CDR3: CSARGGQGFNSPLHF. CDR3 DNA: TGCAGTGCTAGAGGGGGACAGGGGTTTAATTCACCCCTCCACTTT.

This clonotype has a count of ten or more. The chain joins TRBV30 to TRBJ1-5; D is perhaps TRBD1 (6 bases). The V end was cut by 5 bases, the J end by 4 bases, with 12 bases between. The germline CDR1 and CDR2 sequences are GTSNPN and SVGIG (reference sequence). The CDR3 runs 13 residues. In nucleotides, the CDR3 is TGTGCCTGGGCCGCCGACAGGAATCAGCCCCAGCATTTT. Its protein product is CAWAADRNQPQHF. Combining the CDR3 with reference TRBV30 and TRBJ1-5 gives the whole variable domain SQTIHQWPATLVQPVGSPLSLECTVEGTSNPNLYWYRQAAGRGLQLLFYSVGIGQISSEVPQNLSASRPQDRQFILSSKKLLLSDSGFYLCAWAADRNQPQHFGDGTRLSIL.

The chain joins TRBV4-1 to TRBJ1-6, with D tentatively TRBD1 (5 bases). Looked up from germline, CDR1 is MGHRA and CDR2 is YSYEKL. The CDR3 consists of 16 residues. V was clipped by 0 bases and J by 7 bases, with 13 bases between them. DNA of the CDR3: TGCGCCAGCAGCCAAGAGGGTACCAGGGCCAATTCACCCCTCCACTTT. It specifies CASSQEGTRANSPLHF.

This clonotype was observed many times. This rearrangement joins TRBV29-1 to TRBJ2-5; 12 positions agree with TRBD2. Trimming removed 4 bases from V and 7 bases from J; junction bases left unmatched: 10. In germline, CDR1 is SQVTM, CDR2 ANQGSEA. This CDR3 is built from 15 residues. The CDR3 here is CSVGQTTSGRGTQYF. CDR3 DNA sequence: TGCAGCGTTGGACAGACGACTAGCGGGAGAGGGACCCAGTACTTC.

This clonotype was found many times. The chain joins TRBV4-1 to TRBJ1-1, with TRBD1 as a possible D gene (5 bases). Germline V gene data show CDR1 as MGHRA and CDR2 as YSYEKL. This CDR3 has 15 residues. The V end was cut by 1 base, the J end by 5 bases, with 14 bases between. The CDR3 coding sequence is TGCGCCAGCAGCCAAGGTTTCGGGGGTAAGACTGAAGCTTTCTTT. Protein: CASSQGFGGKTEAFF.

This clonotype was seen many times. The rearrangement uses TRBV12-3 or TRBV12-4 and TRBJ2-4, with 10 nucleotides matching TRBD2. V shed 5 bases and J 5 bases; nucleotides not matched to a gene: 6. The CDR3 extends over 15 amino acids. The CDR3 here is CASSITSGAQNIQYF. The CDR3 DNA reads as TGTGCCAGCAGTATAACTAGCGGGGCTCAAAACATTCAGTACTTC.

This clonotype was observed many times. The rearrangement uses TRBV20-1 and TRBJ2-3, with 7 bases that match TRBD2. The germline V gene has CDR1 DFQATT and CDR2 SNEGSKA (reference sequence). The CDR3 has 15 residues. With V trimmed by 6 bases and J by 1 base, 10 bases remained unmatched. In DNA, the CDR3 is TGCAGTGCCCTGACCCCCCTAGCGGGCACAGATACGCAGTATTTT. This gives the protein CSALTPLAGTDTQYF.

This clonotype showed up many times. The rearrangement joins TRBV20-1 to TRBJ2-1, with 13 bases lining up with TRBD2. V gave up 0 bases and J gave up 10 bases; unmatched junction bases: 9. Germline-derived CDR1 and CDR2 are DFQATT and SNEGSKA (reference sequence). There are 16 residues in the CDR3. The chain's CDR3 is CSARDLRTSGSSEQFF. CDR3 nucleotides: TGCAGTGCTAGAGACCTCAGGACTAGCGGGAGCAGCGAGCAGTTCTTC.

This clonotype came up many times. The chain has TRBV12-3 or TRBV12-4 and TRBJ1-6; no clear D gene. V was clipped by 0 bases and J by 6 bases, with 12 bases between them. This CDR3 has 16 amino acids. CDR3 bases: TGTGCCAGCAGTTTAGCGCAGTATCCACTTAATTCACCCCTCCACTTT. It encodes CASSLAQYPLNSPLHF.

This clonotype was observed many times. This chain links TRBV5-1 with TRBJ2-7; no definite D call. V was trimmed by 2 bases and J by 2 bases, leaving 8 bases between them. The CDR3 totals 13 residues. Germline V CDR1 and CDR2: SGHRS, YFSETQ. The CDR3, as DNA: TGCGCCAGCAGCTTAACCCTTGCCTACGAGCAGTACTTC. It is translated as CASSLTLAYEQYF.

This clonotype was counted at least ten times. The chain has TRBV4-2 and TRBJ2-6; TRBD2 matches at 8 bases. In germline, CDR1 is LGHNA, CDR2 YNFKEQ. The CDR3 is 17 residues long. V shed 2 bases and J 1 base; nucleotides not matched to a gene: 4. CDR3 coding DNA: TGTGCCAGCAGCCAATCCGGGGGGGGGTCTGGGGCCAACGTCCTGACTTTC. Translating gives CASSQSGGGSGANVLTF.

This clonotype has ten or more counts. The J gene is TRBJ1-1, the V gene TRBV6-6, with 7 positions matching TRBD1. Germline V gives CDR1 MNHNY, CDR2 SVGAGI (reference sequence). The J segment lost 3 bases and the V segment lost 7 bases, leaving 5 bases of the junction unmatched. This CDR3 contains 13 residues. This CDR3 is CASNRGTYTEAFF. CDR3 nucleotides: TGTGCCAGCAACAGGGGAACTTACACTGAAGCTTTCTTT.

In nucleotides, the CDR3 is TGCAGTGTAACCGGGTCGGATGAAAAACTGTTTTTT. Its translation is CSVTGSDEKLFF. This sequence joins TRBV20-1 and TRBJ1-4; D remains ambiguous. The CDR3 is 12 residues long. Germline V gives CDR1 DFQATT, CDR2 SNEGSKA (reference sequence). V lost 7 bases and J lost 6, with 12 bases in between.

The V call is TRBV30, the J call TRBJ2-7, with D possibly TRBD2 on 7 matching bases. CDR1 is GTSNPN, CDR2 SVGIG, per germline (reference sequence). The CDR3 runs to 15 residues. The V end was cut by 4 bases, the J end by 3 bases, with 19 bases between. CDR3 protein: CAWTPFAGARYEQYF. The CDR3 bases are TGTGCCTGGACACCCTTCGCGGGGGCCCGCTACGAGCAGTACTTC.

In this sample, this clonotype turned up many times. This chain joins TRBV12-3 or TRBV12-4 and TRBJ1-1; tentatively, D is TRBD1 (6 bases). Trimming shortened V by 5 bases and J by 2 bases, and 12 bases separated the two germline ends. The CDR3 is made up of 14 amino acids. The CDR3 loop is CASSRTEPNTEAFF. The CDR3 bases are TGTGCCAGCAGTCGGACAGAGCCAAACACTGAAGCTTTCTTT.

As to this clonotype: Being one base from a much bigger clone, this may be a read error. The chain combines TRBV20-1 with TRBJ2-7; TRBD1 is a possible D gene (5 bases). The CDR3 has 14 amino acids. The germline CDR1 and CDR2 sequences are DFQATT and SNEGSKA (reference sequence). V was trimmed by 0 bases and J by 3 bases, leaving 12 bases between them. The CDR3, as DNA: TGCAGTGCTAGAGAGGGGCCCGGCGGCTACGAGCAGTACTTC. As protein: CSAREGPGGYEQYF.

This clonotype came up many times. The chain couples TRBV12-3 or TRBV12-4 to TRBJ1-2; 9 positions match TRBD1. The length of the CDR3 is 16 residues. J was trimmed by 2 bases and V by 5 bases; bases with no gene match: 9. The CDR3 protein is CASSLRYGQGNYGYTF. The CDR3, as DNA: TGTGCCAGCAGTCTACGATACGGACAGGGGAACTATGGCTACACCTTC.

For this clonotype: Being one base from a much bigger clone, this may be a read error. CDR3 protein: CAGSGDRGLDYNYGYTF. CDR3 DNA sequence: TGTGCCGGCAGTGGAGACAGGGGACTCGACTATAACTATGGCTACACCTTC. The chain is built from TRBV6-1 and TRBJ1-2; 8 bases map to TRBD1. Germline CDR1 is MNHNS and CDR2 is SASEGT. CDR3 size: 17 residues.

This clonotype was seen a handful of times. The chain combines TRBV30 with TRBJ2-7; 7 bases are shared with TRBD1. Trimming took 0 bases from V and 9 from J; bases not matched to a gene: 14. The CDR3 runs to 15 residues. Looked up from germline, CDR1 is GTSNPN and CDR2 is SVGIG (reference sequence). The CDR3 reads CAWSVPGGDNGWQYF. DNA for the CDR3: TGTGCCTGGAGTGTACCAGGGGGAGACAATGGATGGCAGTACTTC.

In this sample, this clonotype turned up a few times. The chain recombines TRBV5-1 with TRBJ1-2; D gene unclear. Trimming stripped 4 bases from V and 4 bases from J, with 17 bases between. This CDR3 region has 15 residues. In germline, CDR1 is SGHRS, CDR2 YFSETQ. The CDR3 sequence is CASSRWNLITYGYTF. CDR3 in DNA: TGCGCCAGCAGCCGGTGGAACCTCATTACCTATGGCTACACCTTC.